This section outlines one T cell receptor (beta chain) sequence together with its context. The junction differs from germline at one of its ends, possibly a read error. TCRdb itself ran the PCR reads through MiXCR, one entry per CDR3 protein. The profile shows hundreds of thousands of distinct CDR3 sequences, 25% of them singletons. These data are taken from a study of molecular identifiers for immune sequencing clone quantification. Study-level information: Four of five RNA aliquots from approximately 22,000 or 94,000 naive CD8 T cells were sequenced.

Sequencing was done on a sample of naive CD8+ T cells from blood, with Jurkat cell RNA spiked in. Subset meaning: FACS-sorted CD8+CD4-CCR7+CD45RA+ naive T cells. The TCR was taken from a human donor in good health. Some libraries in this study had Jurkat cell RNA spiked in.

CDR3 coding DNA: TGCGCTAGCAGCTCCGGACTAGCGGGGGCGGAGGTTAGCTACAATGAGCAGTTCTTC. As protein: CASSSGLAGAEVSYNEQFF. V usage is TRBV5-1 and J usage is TRBJ2-1; 13 bases agree with TRBD2. CDR3 size: 19 residues. Germline values: CDR1 SGHRS, CDR2 YFSETQ.